Reported below is one T cell receptor (beta chain). This entry belongs to a study of blood T cell repertoires in COVID-19. Study-wide background: T cells, B-cell-depleted T cells, or PBMCs supplied cDNA or gDNA.

Original data processing: Nucleated cell counts were estimated from reference gene primer amplification. The protocol was immunoSEQ multiplex PCR, while the TCRdb copy is restricted to in-frame clones and leaves out a portion. The DNA gave D and trimming, while V, J and clone size come from that table. The table has around 64,000 clones, around 79% seen once; the top ten hold over 3%. This clonotype originated in a man in his 60s with acute or convalescent COVID-19. The sequencing input was peripheral blood.

The CDR3 is CASSRPGLAGDNEQFF. In DNA form, the CDR3 reads TGTGCCAGTAGTAGACCGGGACTAGCGGGAGACAATGAGCAGTTCTTC. This chain uses TRBV19 with TRBJ2-1; 14 bases line up with TRBD2. This CDR3 is 16 amino acids long. Unmatched junction bases numbered 4, after V lost 4 bases and J lost 5 bases. Per germline, CDR1 LNHDA and CDR2 SQIVND (reference sequence).